This T cell receptor (beta chain) was profiled in a study of shared clonotypes between healthy human individuals. The naive CD8 fraction comprised CD45RO-negative cells positively selected for CCR7 and excluded terminally differentiated effector memory CD45RA+ cells. Donors comprised only Caucasian adults living in Nashville, Tennessee. Measured with immunoSEQ multiplex PCR; TCRdb has only the in-frame clones, and not every one. The table shows more than 2 million clones, with roughly 95% occurring only once. This sequence originates from a man in his late teens or twenties in good health. Some clones in this sample may be carry-over from other donors' samples. Sequencing used naive CD8+ T cells from PBMCs.

CDR3 nucleotides: TGTGCCAGCAGCTTAAATGGCGGACCATTCAATGAGCAGTTCTTC. Translation gives CASSLNGGPFNEQFF. The chain carries TRBV7-3 and TRBJ2-1; D call uncertain. This CDR3 spans 15 amino acids. The V gene lost 1 base and the J gene lost 6 bases, with 13 bases spanning the gap. The germline CDR1 and CDR2 sequences are SGHTA and FQGTGA.